These 29 T cell receptor beta chains were sequenced from one sample in a study of regulatory T cells in long-lasting Graves disease. Described time point: persistent/refractory GD, antithyroid drugs over 5 years with positive TRAb. The TCR library was made from RNA that had been extracted from PBMCs in TRIzol. Library construction for TCR beta used iRepertoire HTBI primers and Arm-PCR of CDR3 regions. TCRdb ran MiXCR on the multiplex PCR reads and lists one entry per CDR3 protein. The sample lists about 400,000 distinct CDR3 sequences, less than 25% seen once, with about a fifth in the top ten. Source: peripheral blood mononuclear cells (PBMCs), taken when the disease was refractory, from a patient treated with antithyroid drugs. These receptors were taken from a female donor with Graves disease.

This clonotype was recorded many times. The V gene is TRBV15, the J gene TRBJ2-5; 13 bases are shared with TRBD2. The CDR3 consists of 16 residues. Losses at the gene ends were 4 bases for V and 2 bases for J; bases not matched to a gene: 4. Germline V CDR1 and CDR2: LNHNV, YYDKDF (reference sequence). The DNA of the CDR3 is TGTGCCACCAGCACGGGACTAGCGGGGAATCAAGAGACCCAGTACTTC. This gives the protein CATSTGLAGNQETQYF.

This clonotype appeared a few times. For the CDR3, the DNA is TGCAGCGTTGCCCACGGGACAGGGACCGGGGAGCTGTTTTTT. It translates to CSVAHGTGTGELFF. V gene TRBV29-1 combines with J gene TRBJ2-2, with 9 nucleotides matching TRBD1. Germline trimming cut 4 bases from V and 5 bases from J; bases unmatched to any gene: 5. The CDR3 runs to 14 residues. Germline CDR1 is SQVTM and CDR2 is ANQGSEA.

About this clonotype: A read error is possible here, since a much larger clone lies one base away. The CDR3 end shows no conserved phenylalanine or tryptophan, and so a read error is likely. This sequence joins TRBV28 and TRBJ2-2; D not certain. CDR1 is MDHEN and CDR2 is SYDVKM in the germline V gene. V was trimmed by 5 bases and J by 2 bases, leaving 21 bases between them. This CDR3 spans 18 amino acids. This chain's CDR3 is CASSPRPIAGPNTGELFL. The CDR3 DNA follows: TGTGCCAGCAGTCCCAGGCCCATTGCAGGCCCCAACACCGGGGAGCTGTTTCTT.

This clonotype has a handful of counts. This chain connects TRBV20-1 to TRBJ2-2, with TRBD1 matching over 7 bases. Germline assignment: CDR1 DFQATT and CDR2 SNEGSKA (reference sequence). This CDR3 has 14 residues. Here the CDR3 DNA reads TGCAGCGCAGAAAGGGGGCGGAACACCGGGGAGCTGTTTTTT. Translated: CSAERGRNTGELFF.

The V call is TRBV25-1, the J call TRBJ2-2, with unresolved D. The CDR3 is 15 residues long. Germline V gene lookup returns CDR1 MGHDK and CDR2 SYGVNS. Trimming left V 3 bases short and J 3 bases short, with 11 bases between. In DNA, the CDR3 is TGTGCCAGCAGTGACCCATTACGAGACACCGGGGAGCTGTTTTTT. It codes for CASSDPLRDTGELFF.

This clonotype was counted only a few times. The rearrangement joins TRBV29-1 to TRBJ2-7; possible D gene TRBD1, 6 bases. Germline V lookup: CDR1 SQVTM, CDR2 ANQGSEA. Trimming removed 7 bases at V and 3 bases at J, with 16 bases between. The CDR3 extends over 13 amino acids. Here the CDR3 DNA reads TGCAGCGCCCGGGCAGGGGATAGCTACGAGCAGTACTTC. Its translation is CSARAGDSYEQYF.

This clonotype was detected ten times or more. The chain links TRBV28 to TRBJ2-2; D might be TRBD2 (5 bases). Per the germline V gene, CDR1 is MDHEN and CDR2 is SYDVKM. The CDR3 totals 15 residues. V lost 8 bases and J lost 4, with 17 bases in between. CDR3 sequence (DNA): TGTGCCAGCCGAGGGCCCCGACCTGGCACCGGGGAGCTGTTTTTT. As protein: CASRGPRPGTGELFF.

This clonotype was recorded many times. This chain connects TRBV7-8 to TRBJ2-7; the D gene is possibly TRBD2 (5 bases). Trimming left V 4 bases short and J 5 bases short, with 27 bases between. Germline CDR1 SGHVS, CDR2 FQNEAQ. The CDR3 loop spans 18 amino acids. The CDR3 loop reads CASSSTRQLVGLRDEQYF. The DNA for the CDR3 is TGTGCCAGCAGCTCGACCCGCCAACTAGTGGGCCTTCGGGACGAGCAGTACTTC.

This clonotype occurred a few times. The chain has TRBV12-3 or TRBV12-4 and TRBJ2-5; possible D gene TRBD2, 6 bases. V was clipped by 6 bases and J by 6 bases, with 17 bases between them. This CDR3 contains 14 residues. This CDR3 reads CASRRLEGKQTQYF. CDR3 bases: TGTGCCAGCAGACGACTAGAGGGGAAACAGACCCAGTACTTC.

This clonotype was found a few times. This chain connects TRBV29-1 to TRBJ2-2; TRBD1 might be the D (6 bases). Trimming stripped 1 base from V and 9 bases from J, with 9 bases between. Germline V lookup: CDR1 SQVTM, CDR2 ANQGSEA. The CDR3 is 12 amino acids. The CDR3 here is CSVEAGHRELFF. The DNA for the CDR3 is TGCAGCGTTGAAGCGGGACACCGGGAGCTGTTTTTT.

Ten or more counts support this clonotype. The chain uses TRBV30 and TRBJ2-7, with 10 positions matching TRBD1. In germline, CDR1 is GTSNPN, CDR2 SVGIG (reference sequence). Trimming took 5 bases from V and 1 from J; bases not matched to a gene: 5. The CDR3 spans 14 residues. The chain's CDR3 is CAWDRTGGSYEQYF. The CDR3 nucleotides are TGTGCCTGGGACAGGACAGGGGGTTCCTACGAGCAGTACTTC. The whole variable domain, remainder taken from reference TRBV30 and TRBJ2-7, is SQTIHQWPATLVQPVGSPLSLECTVEGTSNPNLYWYRQAAGRGLQLLFYSVGIGQISSEVPQNLSASRPQDRQFILSSKKLLLSDSGFYLCAWDRTGGSYEQYFGPGTRLTVT.

V is TRBV7-9 and J is TRBJ1-2; TRBD1 matches at 7 bases. V lost 5 bases to trimming and J lost 3 bases; unmatched junction nucleotides: 6. Germline V gene lookup returns CDR1 SEHNR and CDR2 FQNEAQ (reference sequence). The CDR3 contains 14 residues. The CDR3 reads CASSAGDRHYGYTF. CDR3 DNA sequence: TGTGCCAGCAGCGCGGGGGACAGACACTATGGCTACACCTTC. Based on the CDR3 plus reference TRBV7-9 and TRBJ1-2, the full variable domain is DTGVSQNPRHKITKRGQNVTFRCDPISEHNRLYWYRQTLGQGPEFLTYFQNEAQLEKSRLLSDRFSAERPKGSFSTLEIQRTEQGDSAMYLCASSAGDRHYGYTFGSGTRLTVV.

The chain joins TRBV2 to TRBJ2-2; 16 bases are shared with TRBD2. Per germline, CDR1 SNHLY and CDR2 FYNNEI. V gave up 7 bases and J gave up 0 bases; unmatched junction bases: 2. The CDR3 consists of 17 residues. This CDR3 is CASTGLAGGTNTGELFF. The DNA of the CDR3 is TGTGCCAGCACGGGACTAGCGGGAGGGACGAACACCGGGGAGCTGTTTTTT.

This clonotype was detected a few times. The chain carries TRBV9 and TRBJ1-2, with D unclear. V shed 6 bases and J shed 3 bases, with 15 bases lying between them. CDR1 SGDLS and CDR2 YYNGEE come from the germline V gene. This CDR3 has 14 residues. CDR3 DNA: TGTGCCAGCACCAAGGGTGGGTTCGACTATGGCTACACCTTC. Translation: CASTKGGFDYGYTF.

In this sample, this clonotype turned up many times. The V and J genes are TRBV12-3 or TRBV12-4 and TRBJ2-5; 10 positions match TRBD2. CDR3 length: 15 residues. Trimming at V came to 5 bases and at J to 5 bases, leaving 8 bases not matched to a gene. The CDR3 sequence is CASSTSSGRMETQYF. The CDR3 region has the DNA TGTGCCAGCAGTACTTCTAGCGGGAGAATGGAGACCCAGTACTTC.

The chain is built from TRBV4-2 and TRBJ1-2; the match to TRBD1 covers 7 bases. The CDR3 extends over 16 amino acids. The junction had 8 bases not matched to a gene; V was cut back by 0 bases and J by 4 bases. Germline CDR1 is LGHNA and CDR2 is YNFKEQ. The CDR3 loop is CASSQDPAGGLYGYTF. The CDR3 coding sequence is TGTGCCAGCAGCCAAGATCCGGCAGGGGGGCTCTATGGCTACACCTTC.

In this sample, this clonotype turned up many times. The chain has TRBV2 and TRBJ2-7; D call uncertain. The length of the CDR3 is 13 residues. V was shortened by 6 bases and J by 3 bases, with 12 bases between the two germline ends. CDR1 is SNHLY and CDR2 is FYNNEI in the germline V gene. The CDR3 loop reads CASRGLTLYEQYF. CDR3 nucleotides: TGTGCCAGCAGGGGATTAACCCTCTACGAGCAGTACTTC.

The V gene is TRBV28, the J gene TRBJ2-4; either TRBD1 or TRBD2 may supply D (5 bases each). Germline V gives CDR1 MDHEN, CDR2 SYDVKM. The CDR3 consists of 15 residues. V lost 6 bases and J lost 1, with 13 bases in between. CDR3 nucleotide sequence: TGTGCCAGCAGGCCGGGGCTGGGTGCCAAAAACATTCAGTACTTC. Translating it yields CASRPGLGAKNIQYF.

The V gene is TRBV30, the J gene TRBJ2-7; D possibly matches TRBD1 or TRBD2 (5 bases each). Trimming left V 2 bases short and J 3 bases short, with 11 bases between. CDR1 and CDR2 (germline): GTSNPN, SVGIG (reference sequence). The length of the CDR3 is 13 residues. The CDR3 region has the DNA TGTGCCTGGAGTCAAAATGGGGGCTACGAGCAGTACTTC. Amino acid sequence: CAWSQNGGYEQYF.

This clonotype was observed many times. The rearrangement uses TRBV28 and TRBJ2-7; 13 nucleotides line up with TRBD2. The CDR3 is 15 amino acids. With V trimmed by 6 bases and J by 4 bases, 6 bases remained unmatched. Germline V gives CDR1 MDHEN, CDR2 SYDVKM. The CDR3 nucleotides are TGTGCCAGCAGGGGAGGACTAGCGGGAGTATACGAGCAGTACTTC. Its translation: CASRGGLAGVYEQYF.

V gene TRBV2 combines with J gene TRBJ1-2; maybe TRBD1 (6 bases). V gave up 9 bases and J gave up 7 bases, with 12 bases separating them. CDR3 length: 11 amino acids. Germline CDR1 is SNHLY and CDR2 is FYNNEI. The CDR3 reads CARGGVSGYTF. The CDR3 bases are TGTGCCAGAGGGGGGGTCTCTGGCTACACCTTC.

This clonotype has a handful of counts. The chain is built from TRBV5-1 and TRBJ1-1; 7 positions match TRBD1. There are 15 residues in the CDR3. With 0 bases clipped from V and 2 bases from J, the junction kept 4 bases outside the gene matches. Germline assignment: CDR1 SGHRS and CDR2 YFSETQ. Here the CDR3 DNA reads TGCGCCAGCAGCTTGGAGCAGGGGGGCAACACTGAAGCTTTCTTT. It specifies CASSLEQGGNTEAFF.

About this clonotype: This may be a read error: a much more frequent sequence differs by one nucleotide. The V gene is TRBV12-3 or TRBV12-4, the J gene TRBJ1-5; 10 bases are shared with TRBD1. V lost 8 bases and J lost 3; bases outside the gene matches: 1. This CDR3 region has 13 residues. The CDR3 region is CASGTGDNQPQHF. The CDR3 DNA is TGTGCCAGCGGGACAGGGGACAATCAGCCCCAGCATTTT.

There are many counts of this clonotype. The J gene is TRBJ2-5, the V gene TRBV6-2 or TRBV6-3, with TRBD2 matching over 9 bases. From germline, CDR1 is MNHEY and CDR2 SVGEGT. The CDR3 length is 14 residues. With V trimmed by 7 bases and J by 4 bases, 7 bases remained unmatched. The DNA of the CDR3 is TGTGCCAGCACTCGGCGGGAGGGTCCAGAGACCCAGTACTTC. It specifies CASTRREGPETQYF.

This clonotype was counted a few times. CDR3 protein: CASSEAPGTSGRADTLTYEQYF. The CDR3 DNA is TGTGCCAGCAGTGAAGCACCCGGGACTAGCGGGAGGGCCGATACGTTGACCTACGAGCAGTACTTC. The rearrangement links TRBV2 to TRBJ2-7; TRBD2 aligns across 16 bases. Germline-derived CDR1 and CDR2 are SNHLY and FYNNEI. CDR3 size: 22 residues. Trimming cost V 0 bases and J 2 bases; bases outside gene matches: 16. The whole variable domain, filled in from reference TRBV2 and TRBJ2-7, reads EPEVTQTPSHQVTQMGQEVILRCVPISNHLYFYWYRQILGQKVEFLVSFYNNEISEKSEIFDDQFSVERPDGSNFTLKIRSTKLEDSAMYFCASSEAPGTSGRADTLTYEQYFGPGTRLTVT.

V and J are TRBV19 and TRBJ1-2; 7 bases map to TRBD1. V lost 4 bases, J lost 3 bases, and 5 bases stayed unmatched. The CDR3 has 14 residues. In germline, CDR1 is LNHDA, CDR2 SQIVND (reference sequence). In DNA form, the CDR3 reads TGTGCCAGTAGTAGCAAGGGGGCCTACTATGGCTACACCTTC. Its translation is CASSSKGAYYGYTF.

The chain uses TRBV6-2 or TRBV6-3 and TRBJ2-1; the match to TRBD2 covers 8 bases. Germline values: CDR1 MNHEY, CDR2 SVGEGT. The CDR3 covers 17 residues. Trimming at V came to 5 bases and at J to 5 bases, leaving 14 bases not matched to a gene. CDR3 nucleotide sequence: TGTGCCAGCAGTGCTTACCCTACTAGCGGCCCTCACAATGAGCAGTTCTTC. Its translation is CASSAYPTSGPHNEQFF.

This clonotype has more than one count but fewer than ten. The chain recombines TRBV28 with TRBJ2-2, with unresolved D. CDR1 MDHEN and CDR2 SYDVKM come from the germline V gene. The length of the CDR3 is 11 residues. Trimming removed 10 bases at V and 7 bases at J, with 10 bases between. Here the CDR3 DNA reads TGTGCCACCTTACTCGACGGGGAGCTGTTTTTT. Amino acids: CATLLDGELFF. Combining the CDR3 with reference TRBV28 and TRBJ2-2 gives the whole variable domain DVKVTQSSRYLVKRTGEKVFLECVQDMDHENMFWYRQDPGLGLRLIYFSYDVKMKEKGDIPEGYSVSREKKERFSLILESASTNQTSMYLCATLLDGELFFGEGSRLTVL.

This clonotype was detected ten times or more. This sequence joins TRBV11-2 and TRBJ2-7, with 10 bases identical to TRBD2. V was pared by 5 bases and J by 3 bases, with 7 bases of the junction left unmatched. The CDR3 runs 15 residues. Germline V lookup: CDR1 SGHAT, CDR2 FQNNGV. The CDR3 spells CASSGGLADLYEQYF. In nucleotides, the CDR3 is TGTGCCAGCAGCGGAGGACTAGCGGACCTCTACGAGCAGTACTTC.